This record looks at one T cell receptor beta chain sequence and its context. The data are from a study of blood T cell repertoires in COVID-19. The CDR3 contains 14 residues. The ends lost 5 bases at V and 3 bases at J; junction bases unmatched: 6. Germline V gene data show CDR1 as SEHNR and CDR2 as FQNEAQ (reference sequence). The participants were between roughly 18 and 89 years old and came from some 25 US areas. Assay: immunoSEQ multiplex PCR; the TCRdb copy retains only in-frame clones and omits some. The table has about 320,000 clones, around nine tenths seen once. The origin of this receptor is a woman in her 30s who had recovered from COVID-19. V gene TRBV7-9 combines with J gene TRBJ2-5, with 7 bases that match TRBD2. Sequenced input: PBMCs or T cells enriched from blood (not recorded which). In nucleotides, the CDR3 is TGTGCCAGCAGCCCCAGCGGGGAAAAAGAGACCCAGTACTTC. The encoded protein is CASSPSGEKETQYF.